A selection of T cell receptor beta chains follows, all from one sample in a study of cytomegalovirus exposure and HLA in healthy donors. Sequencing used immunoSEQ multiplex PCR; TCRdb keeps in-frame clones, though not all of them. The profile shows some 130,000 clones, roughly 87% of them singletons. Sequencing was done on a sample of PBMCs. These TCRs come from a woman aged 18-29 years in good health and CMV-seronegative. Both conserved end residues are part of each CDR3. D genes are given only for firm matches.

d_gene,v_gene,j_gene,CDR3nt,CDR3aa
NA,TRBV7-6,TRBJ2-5,TGTGCCAGCAGCAGCCCAACGGGAGCCCAAGAGACCCAGTACTTC,CASSSPTGAQETQYF
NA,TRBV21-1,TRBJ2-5,TGTGCCAGCGAGGGTTTCGGGGGGGAGTACCAAGAGACCCAGTACTTC,CASEGFGGEYQETQYF
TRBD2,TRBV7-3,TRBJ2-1,TGTGCCAGCAGCTTAAACCTAGCGGGGGTCAATGAGCAGTTCTTC,CASSLNLAGVNEQFF
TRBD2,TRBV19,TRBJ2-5,TGTGCCAGTAGTATAGGGGTAGCGGGGAAAGAGACCCAGTACTTC,CASSIGVAGKETQYF
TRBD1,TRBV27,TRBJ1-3,TGTGCCAGCAGTTCGCAGGGGGTGGCTGGAAACACCATATATTTT,CASSSQGVAGNTIYF
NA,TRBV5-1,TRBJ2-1,TGCGCCAGCAGCCCCCTCACAGGGAATTCCTACAATGAGCAGTTCTTC,CASSPLTGNSYNEQFF
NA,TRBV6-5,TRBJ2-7,TGTGCCAGCCGCCTCCGGGGGAACGAAGACGAGCAGTACTTC,CASRLRGNEDEQYF
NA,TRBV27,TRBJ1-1,TGTGCCAGCAGTTCGGGGACTTACACTGAAGCTTTCTTT,CASSSGTYTEAFF
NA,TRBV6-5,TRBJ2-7,TGTGCCAGCAGACCGCAGTCACCCGAGCAGTACTTC,CASRPQSPEQYF
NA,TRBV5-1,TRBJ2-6,TGCGCCAGCAGCTTGGCGTCTAGACAGATCAGCTCTGGGGCCAACGTCCTGACTTTC,CASSLASRQISSGANVLTF
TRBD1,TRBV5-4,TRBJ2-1,TGTGCCAGCAGCGAATCAGGGGGCTCCTACAATGAGCAGTTCTTC,CASSESGGSYNEQFF
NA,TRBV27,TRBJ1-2,TGTGCCAGCAGTTCACTACGGGGGGGCTATGGCTACACCTTC,CASSSLRGGYGYTF
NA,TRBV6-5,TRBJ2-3,TGTGCCAGCAGTTACTCGACAGGTTTCACAGATACGCAGTATTTT,CASSYSTGFTDTQYF
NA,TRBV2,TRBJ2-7,TGTGCCAGCATCGGGAATTACGAGCAGTACTTC,CASIGNYEQYF